The rows below give T cell receptor beta chains drawn from one sample of a study of T-cell memory formation after mild COVID-19. TCRdb redid the calling of the 5' RACE reads with MiXCR, one entry per CDR3 protein. Among under 250,000 distinct CDR3 sequences listed, 15% were seen once. Sequencing input: PBMCs or a T cell subset sorted from them (not recorded which). Every receptor here comes from an adult woman who had mild COVID-19 (a few samples of this study predate the infection). Cell type and time point are not known. Both conserved end residues are part of each CDR3. Fields, in order: clone size, D gene, V gene, J gene, CDR3 protein, CDR3 DNA. The D gene is left open where the match is weak. Size is stated for part of the rows, as once, few or many counts, or as a class when the clone is expanded.

-	TRBD1	TRBV5-1	TRBJ2-7	CASSVSPGQGSYEQYF	TGCGCCAGCAGCGTGAGTCCGGGACAGGGGTCCTACGAGCAGTACTTC
few	TRBD1	TRBV7-8	TRBJ2-1	CASSPTGGPFTYNEQFF	TGTGCCAGCAGCCCGACAGGGGGCCCATTCACTTACAATGAGCAGTTCTTC
-	-	TRBV6-1	TRBJ1-5	CASTPKGQSNQPQHF	TGTGCCAGCACCCCGAAGGGGCAGAGCAATCAGCCCCAGCATTTT
-	-	TRBV24-1	TRBJ2-5	CATSQRETQYF	TGTGCCACCAGTCAGAGAGAGACCCAGTACTTC
few	-	TRBV5-1	TRBJ1-1	CASSLAEGWGTEAFF	TGCGCCAGCAGCTTGGCCGAAGGTTGGGGGACTGAAGCTTTCTTT
few	TRBD1	TRBV5-5	TRBJ2-7	CASSFTGTGTFYEQYF	TGTGCCAGCAGCTTTACCGGGACAGGGACCTTCTACGAGCAGTACTTC
once	-	TRBV20-1	TRBJ1-3	CSARQGSHSGNTIYF	TGCAGTGCTAGACAGGGGTCCCACTCTGGAAACACCATATATTTT
-	TRBD1	TRBV20-1	TRBJ2-5	CSARATGGTRETQYF	TGCAGTGCTAGAGCAACAGGGGGGACCCGGGAGACCCAGTACTTC
-	-	TRBV6-5	TRBJ1-1	CASSYSLGRLNTEAFF	TGTGCCAGCAGTTACTCGCTTGGACGGCTGAACACTGAAGCTTTCTTT
few	-	TRBV12-3/TRBV12-4	TRBJ2-1	CASSLAPEFHNEQFF	TGTGCCAGCAGTTTAGCCCCAGAGTTTCACAATGAGCAGTTCTTC
few	-	TRBV7-9	TRBJ2-1	CASSLFGNEQFF	TGTGCCAGCAGCTTATTTGGGAATGAGCAGTTCTTC
few	TRBD1	TRBV7-9	TRBJ2-7	CASRQGQAYEQYF	TGTGCCAGCAGACAGGGACAGGCCTACGAGCAGTACTTC